The 10 T cell receptor beta chains in this list originate from one sample, sequenced in a study of identifying expanded T cells in peripheral blood. The assay was immunoSEQ multiplex PCR, and TCRdb's table has in-frame clones only and misses some. The sample consists of around 90,000 clones, approximately 89% of them appearing once. The sequenced material came from blood. The receptors shown here come from a person aged 18 to 70 in good health.

The V call is TRBV29-1, the J call TRBJ2-3; 8 nucleotides line up with TRBD2. The CDR3 runs 14 residues. V shed 7 bases and J 3 bases; nucleotides not matched to a gene: 9. Germline CDR1 is SQVTM and CDR2 is ANQGSEA. This CDR3 is CSAAPAGGTDTQYF. The CDR3 DNA reads TGCAGCGCCGCACCGGCGGGGGGAACAGATACGCAGTATTTT.

This sequence joins TRBV30 and TRBJ2-7; 8 bases fit TRBD1. The CDR3 spans 16 residues. V lost 2 bases and J lost 3; bases outside the gene matches: 12. Per the germline V gene, CDR1 is GTSNPN and CDR2 is SVGIG (reference sequence). CDR3 region: CAWSPMNRGTGYEQYF. In DNA, the CDR3 is TGTGCCTGGAGTCCCATGAACAGGGGGACGGGCTACGAGCAGTACTTC.

The V call is TRBV10-3, the J call TRBJ2-3; possible D gene TRBD2, 6 bases. Germline V lookup: CDR1 ENHRY, CDR2 SYGVKD. V was clipped by 0 bases and J by 1 base, with 11 bases between them. The CDR3 totals 16 residues. The chain's CDR3 is CAISESVSGGTDTQYF. CDR3 in DNA: TGTGCCATCAGTGAGTCGGTTAGCGGTGGCACAGATACGCAGTATTTT.

CDR3: CAISERGTNTGELFF. As DNA, the CDR3 is TGTGCCATCAGTGAAAGGGGGACGAACACCGGGGAGCTGTTTTTT. J is TRBJ2-2 and V is TRBV10-3, with TRBD1 as a possible D gene (6 bases). Trimming removed 3 bases from V and 0 bases from J, with 8 bases in between. Germline V CDR1 and CDR2: ENHRY, SYGVKD. The CDR3 is 15 amino acids.

The chain links TRBV28 to TRBJ2-7; possibly TRBD2 for D (6 bases). The CDR3 extends over 13 amino acids. The germline V gene has CDR1 MDHEN and CDR2 SYDVKM. Trimming took off 6 bases at V and 3 bases at J, with 12 bases between the two ends. In nucleotides, the CDR3 is TGTGCCAGCAGCCTCCCCGGGGGCTACGAGCAGTACTTC. It encodes CASSLPGGYEQYF.

This clone appeared a single time. The J gene is TRBJ2-7, the V gene TRBV28; TRBD2 is a possible D gene (5 bases). With 5 bases removed from V and 1 base from J, the gap between germline ends came to 12 bases. The V gene's germline CDR1 is MDHEN and CDR2 SYDVKM. CDR3 length equals 14 residues. CDR3 residues: CASSHSRRSYEQYF. The DNA for the CDR3 is TGTGCCAGCAGTCATTCGCGGAGGTCCTACGAGCAGTACTTC.

The J gene is TRBJ2-2, the V gene TRBV30, with TRBD2 identical over 9 bases. The V segment lost 0 bases and the J segment 7 bases; nucleotides outside the gene matches: 9. CDR3 length: 16 residues. Germline-derived CDR1 and CDR2 are GTSNPN and SVGIG (reference sequence). The CDR3 reads CAWSVRRGRAVGELFF. The CDR3 DNA follows: TGTGCCTGGAGTGTAAGGCGCGGGAGGGCCGTCGGGGAGCTGTTTTTT.

This clone was seen a single time. This chain connects TRBV5-3 to TRBJ2-4; 10 nucleotides align to TRBD2. TRBV5-3 is annotated as an ORF whose role is uncertain. The trim removed 3 bases at V and 0 bases at J, leaving 18 bases unmatched. The length of the CDR3 is 21 residues. CDR3 DNA sequence: TGTGCCAGAAGCTCCGGGGCTAGCGGGAGAGACGGGATCCTAGCCAAAAACATTCAGTACTTC. It specifies CARSSGASGRDGILAKNIQYF.

The chain recombines TRBV25-1 with TRBJ2-2, with no clear D. Trimming took 2 bases from V and 3 from J, leaving 10 bases between them. The CDR3 is 15 amino acids. The V gene's germline CDR1 is MGHDK and CDR2 SYGVNS. The CDR3 DNA sequence: TGTGCCAGCAGTGAAGCTCCCCGAGACACCGGGGAGCTGTTTTTT. Translation: CASSEAPRDTGELFF.

The chain links TRBV13 to TRBJ2-1; D might be TRBD1 (6 bases). CDR3 length equals 15 residues. The V and J ends lost 4 bases and 8 bases respectively, with 18 bases between them. Germline lookup yields CDR1 PRHDT and CDR2 FYEKMQ (reference sequence). CDR3: CASSSRQVNVDEQFF. The CDR3 DNA reads TGTGCCAGCAGCTCTCGACAGGTTAATGTGGATGAGCAGTTCTTC.